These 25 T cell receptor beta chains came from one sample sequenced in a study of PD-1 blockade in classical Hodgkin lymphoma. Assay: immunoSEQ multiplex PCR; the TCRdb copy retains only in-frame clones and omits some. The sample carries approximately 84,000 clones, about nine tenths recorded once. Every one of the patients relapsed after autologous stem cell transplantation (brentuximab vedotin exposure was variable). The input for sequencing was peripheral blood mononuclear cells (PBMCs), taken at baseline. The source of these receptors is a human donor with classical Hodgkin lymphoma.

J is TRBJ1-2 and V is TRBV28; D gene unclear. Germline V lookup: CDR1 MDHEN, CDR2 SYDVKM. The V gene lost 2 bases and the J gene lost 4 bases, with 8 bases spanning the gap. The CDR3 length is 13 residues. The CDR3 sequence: CASSLRVLYGYTF. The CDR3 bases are TGTGCCAGCAGTTTAAGGGTCCTCTATGGCTACACCTTC.

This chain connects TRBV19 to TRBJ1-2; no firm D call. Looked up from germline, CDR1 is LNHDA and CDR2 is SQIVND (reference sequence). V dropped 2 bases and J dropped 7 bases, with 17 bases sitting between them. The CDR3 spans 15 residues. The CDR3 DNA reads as TGTGCCAGTAGTATACCCTGGCCCACCGCGGGTGGCTACACCTTC. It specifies CASSIPWPTAGGYTF.

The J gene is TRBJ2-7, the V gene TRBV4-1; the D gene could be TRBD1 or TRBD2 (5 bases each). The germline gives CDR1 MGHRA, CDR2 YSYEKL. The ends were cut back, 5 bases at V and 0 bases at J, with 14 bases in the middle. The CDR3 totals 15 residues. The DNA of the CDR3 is TGCGCCAGCAGCACCCGGGACGGAGGCTCCTACGAGCAGTACTTC. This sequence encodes CASSTRDGGSYEQYF.

The CDR3 region is CASSQAASDSYEQYF. CDR3 coding DNA: TGCGCCAGCAGCCAAGCGGCCAGCGACTCCTACGAGCAGTACTTC. The chain links TRBV4-3 to TRBJ2-7, with unresolved D. Between the trimmed V and J ends, which lost 1 base and 0 bases, there was a span of 10 bases. This CDR3 is 15 amino acids long. From germline, CDR1 is LGHNA and CDR2 YSLEER.

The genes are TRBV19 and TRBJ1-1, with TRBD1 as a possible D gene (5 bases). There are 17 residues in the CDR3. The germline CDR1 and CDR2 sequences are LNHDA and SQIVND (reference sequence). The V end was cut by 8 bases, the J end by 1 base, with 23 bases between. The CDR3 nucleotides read TGTGCCAGTGACCGTTCGGGGGACGGCGGTGGGAACACTGAAGCTTTCTTT. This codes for CASDRSGDGGGNTEAFF.

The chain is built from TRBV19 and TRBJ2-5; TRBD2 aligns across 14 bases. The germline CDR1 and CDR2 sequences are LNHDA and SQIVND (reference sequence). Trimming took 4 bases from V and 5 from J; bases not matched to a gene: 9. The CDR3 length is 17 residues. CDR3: CASSKIHRLAGGETQYF. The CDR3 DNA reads TGTGCCAGTAGTAAAATCCACAGACTAGCGGGAGGGGAGACCCAGTACTTC. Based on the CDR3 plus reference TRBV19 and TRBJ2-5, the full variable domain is DGGITQSPKYLFRKEGQNVTLSCEQNLNHDAMYWYRQDPGQGLRLIYYSQIVNDFQKGDIAEGYSVSREKKESFPLTVTSAQKNPTAFYLCASSKIHRLAGGETQYFGPGTRLLVL.

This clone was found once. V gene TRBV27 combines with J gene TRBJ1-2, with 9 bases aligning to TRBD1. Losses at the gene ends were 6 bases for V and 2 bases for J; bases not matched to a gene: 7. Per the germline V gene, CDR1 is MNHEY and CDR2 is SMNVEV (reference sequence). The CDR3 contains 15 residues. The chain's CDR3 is CASSHIGQGNYGYTF. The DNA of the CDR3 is TGTGCCAGCAGCCACATCGGACAGGGGAACTATGGCTACACCTTC.

CDR3 in amino acids: CAWRRTAENTEAFF. The CDR3 coding sequence is TGTGCCTGGAGGCGGACAGCCGAGAACACTGAAGCTTTCTTT. The chain joins TRBV30 to TRBJ1-1; D is possibly TRBD1 (6 bases). The germline V gene encodes CDR1 GTSNPN and CDR2 SVGIG (reference sequence). The CDR3 consists of 14 residues. V lost 3 bases and J 1 base, leaving 12 bases between the germline ends.

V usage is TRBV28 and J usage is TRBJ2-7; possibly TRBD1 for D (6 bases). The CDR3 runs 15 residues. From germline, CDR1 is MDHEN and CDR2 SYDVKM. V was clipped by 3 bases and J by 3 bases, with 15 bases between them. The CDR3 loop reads CASSFPRRGIYEQYF. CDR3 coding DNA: TGTGCCAGCAGTTTCCCCAGAAGGGGGATCTACGAGCAGTACTTC.

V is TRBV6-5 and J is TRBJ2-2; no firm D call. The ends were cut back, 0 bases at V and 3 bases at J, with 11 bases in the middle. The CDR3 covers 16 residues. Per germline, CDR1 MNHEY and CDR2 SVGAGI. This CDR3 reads CASSYSVRPHTGELFF. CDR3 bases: TGTGCCAGCAGTTACTCGGTCAGGCCACACACCGGGGAGCTGTTTTTT.

CDR3 region: CASSLEGHYGYTF. CDR3 nucleotides: TGTGCCAGCAGTTTGGAGGGGCACTATGGCTACACCTTC. This chain joins TRBV27 and TRBJ1-2; perhaps TRBD1 as D (5 bases). Germline CDR1 is MNHEY and CDR2 is SMNVEV (reference sequence). The CDR3 loop spans 13 amino acids. V lost 3 bases, J lost 3 bases, and 8 bases lay in between.

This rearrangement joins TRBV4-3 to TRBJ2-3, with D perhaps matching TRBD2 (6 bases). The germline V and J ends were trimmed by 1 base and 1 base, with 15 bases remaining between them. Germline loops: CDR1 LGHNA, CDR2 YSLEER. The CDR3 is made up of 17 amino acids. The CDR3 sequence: CASSQVIAGEGTDTQYF. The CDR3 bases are TGCGCCAGCAGCCAAGTTATCGCCGGGGAGGGCACAGATACGCAGTATTTT.

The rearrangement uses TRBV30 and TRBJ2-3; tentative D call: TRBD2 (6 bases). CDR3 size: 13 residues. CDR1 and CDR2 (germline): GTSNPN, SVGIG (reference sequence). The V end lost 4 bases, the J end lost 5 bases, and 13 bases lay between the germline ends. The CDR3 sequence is CAWNLGGQDTQYF. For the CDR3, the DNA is TGTGCCTGGAACCTCGGGGGTCAAGATACGCAGTATTTT.

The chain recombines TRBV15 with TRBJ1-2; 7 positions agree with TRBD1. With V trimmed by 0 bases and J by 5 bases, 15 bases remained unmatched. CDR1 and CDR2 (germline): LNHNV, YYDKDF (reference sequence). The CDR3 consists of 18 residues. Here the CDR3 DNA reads TGTGCCACCAGCAGAGAGATGCCTCGACAGGGATCGGGATATGGCTACACCTTC. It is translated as CATSREMPRQGSGYGYTF.

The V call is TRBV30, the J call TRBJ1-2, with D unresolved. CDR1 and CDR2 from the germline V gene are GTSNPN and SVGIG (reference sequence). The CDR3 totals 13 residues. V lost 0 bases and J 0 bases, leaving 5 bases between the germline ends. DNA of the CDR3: TGTGCCTGGAGTGTAGGAGCTAACTATGGCTACACCTTC. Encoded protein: CAWSVGANYGYTF.

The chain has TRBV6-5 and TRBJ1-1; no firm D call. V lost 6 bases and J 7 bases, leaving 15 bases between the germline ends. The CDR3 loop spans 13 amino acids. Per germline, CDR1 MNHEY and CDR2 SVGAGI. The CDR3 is CASRGRTTGEAFF. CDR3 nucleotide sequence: TGTGCCAGCAGAGGCAGGACCACGGGTGAAGCTTTCTTT.

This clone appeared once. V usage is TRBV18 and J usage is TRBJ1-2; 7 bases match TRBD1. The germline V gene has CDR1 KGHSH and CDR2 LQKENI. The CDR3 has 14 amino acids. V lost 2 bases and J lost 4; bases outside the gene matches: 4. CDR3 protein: CASSPGTEVYGYTF. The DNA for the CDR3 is TGTGCCAGCTCACCAGGGACAGAGGTCTATGGCTACACCTTC.

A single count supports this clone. CDR3 in DNA: TGTGCCAGCAAGGACAGGGGAAAAAACATTCAGTACTTC. Translating it yields CASKDRGKNIQYF. The J gene is TRBJ2-4, the V gene TRBV27; the match to TRBD1 covers 9 bases. Trimming at V came to 7 bases and at J to 4 bases, leaving 2 bases not matched to a gene. Germline CDR1 is MNHEY and CDR2 is SMNVEV (reference sequence). The length of the CDR3 is 13 residues.

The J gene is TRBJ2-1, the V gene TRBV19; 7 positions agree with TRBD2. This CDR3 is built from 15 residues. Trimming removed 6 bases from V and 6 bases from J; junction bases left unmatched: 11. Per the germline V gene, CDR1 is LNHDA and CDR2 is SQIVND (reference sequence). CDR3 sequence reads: CASRRAGMVFNEQFF. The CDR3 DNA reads TGTGCCAGTAGGCGAGCGGGAATGGTGTTCAATGAGCAGTTCTTC.

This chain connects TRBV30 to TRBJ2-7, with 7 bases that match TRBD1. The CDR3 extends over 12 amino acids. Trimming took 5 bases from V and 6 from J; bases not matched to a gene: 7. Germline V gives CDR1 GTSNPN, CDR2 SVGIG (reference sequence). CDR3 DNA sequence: TGTGCCTGGGGACTGGGACAGATCGAGCAGTACTTC. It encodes CAWGLGQIEQYF.

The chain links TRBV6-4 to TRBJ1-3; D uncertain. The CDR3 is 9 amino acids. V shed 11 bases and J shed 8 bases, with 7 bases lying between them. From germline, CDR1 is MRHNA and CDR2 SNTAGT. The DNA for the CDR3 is TGTGCCGGTTTCGACACCATATATTTT. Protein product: CAGFDTIYF.

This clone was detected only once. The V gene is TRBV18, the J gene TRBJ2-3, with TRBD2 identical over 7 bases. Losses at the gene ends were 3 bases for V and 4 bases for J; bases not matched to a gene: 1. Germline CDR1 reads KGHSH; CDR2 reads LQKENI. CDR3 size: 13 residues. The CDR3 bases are TGTGCCAGCTCACCCCGGGGGGCAGATACGCAGTATTTT. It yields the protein CASSPRGADTQYF.

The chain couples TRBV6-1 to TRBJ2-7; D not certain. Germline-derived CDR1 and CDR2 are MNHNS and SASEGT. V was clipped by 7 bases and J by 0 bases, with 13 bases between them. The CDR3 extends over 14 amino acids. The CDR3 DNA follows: TGTGCCAGCAAAAAGATGATGAGCTCCTACGAGCAGTACTTC. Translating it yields CASKKMMSSYEQYF.

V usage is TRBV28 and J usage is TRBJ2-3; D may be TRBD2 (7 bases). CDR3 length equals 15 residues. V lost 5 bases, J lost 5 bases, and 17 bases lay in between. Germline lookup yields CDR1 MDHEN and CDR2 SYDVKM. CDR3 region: CASSATGGVGDTQYF. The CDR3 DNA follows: TGTGCCAGCAGTGCTACGGGGGGCGTGGGAGATACGCAGTATTTT.

CDR3 amino acids: CASSQDLPRVYEQYF. The CDR3 nucleotides read TGCGCCAGCAGCCAAGATCTCCCCCGCGTCTACGAGCAGTACTTC. The chain carries TRBV4-3 and TRBJ2-7; D ambiguous. Per the germline V gene, CDR1 is LGHNA and CDR2 is YSLEER. This CDR3 has 15 amino acids. V was shortened by 0 bases and J by 3 bases, with 12 bases between the two germline ends.